Sequencing of this T cell receptor (beta chain) was carried out in a study of T-cell memory formation after mild COVID-19. The CDR3 consists of 16 residues. The V end lost 5 bases, the J end lost 6 bases, and 22 bases lay between the germline ends. Germline values: CDR1 SEHNR, CDR2 FQNEAQ (reference sequence). TCRdb passed the 5' RACE reads through MiXCR, listing each CDR3 protein once. The table has 400,000 to 500,000 distinct CDR3 sequences, roughly 20% seen once. The receptor comes from an adult woman who had mild COVID-19 (a few samples of this study predate the infection). Cell type and time point are not known. J is TRBJ1-2 and V is TRBV7-9; perhaps TRBD1 as D (5 bases). Sequencing used PBMCs or a T cell subset sorted from them (not recorded which). The CDR3, as DNA: TGTGCCAGCAGCCCGAGCCCAGGGTTGGACCCCGATGGCTACACCTTC. Amino acid sequence: CASSPSPGLDPDGYTF.